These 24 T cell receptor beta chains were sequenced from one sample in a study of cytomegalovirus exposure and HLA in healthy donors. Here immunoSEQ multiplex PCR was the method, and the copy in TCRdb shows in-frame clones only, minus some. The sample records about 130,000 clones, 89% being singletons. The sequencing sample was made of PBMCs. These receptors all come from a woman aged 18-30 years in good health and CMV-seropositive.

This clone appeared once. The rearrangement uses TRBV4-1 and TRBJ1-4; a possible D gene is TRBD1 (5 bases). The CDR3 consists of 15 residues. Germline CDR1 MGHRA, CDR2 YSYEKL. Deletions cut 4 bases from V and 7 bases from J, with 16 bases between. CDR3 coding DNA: TGCGCCAGCAGCCTCCCGGGACTTAGGGGTGAAAAACTGTTTTTT. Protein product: CASSLPGLRGEKLFF.

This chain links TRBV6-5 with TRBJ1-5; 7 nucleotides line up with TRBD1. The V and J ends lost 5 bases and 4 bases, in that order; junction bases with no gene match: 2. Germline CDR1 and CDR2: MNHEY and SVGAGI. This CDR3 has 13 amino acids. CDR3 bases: TGTGCCAGCAGTAAGGGGGCGAATCAGCCCCAGCATTTT. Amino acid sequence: CASSKGANQPQHF.

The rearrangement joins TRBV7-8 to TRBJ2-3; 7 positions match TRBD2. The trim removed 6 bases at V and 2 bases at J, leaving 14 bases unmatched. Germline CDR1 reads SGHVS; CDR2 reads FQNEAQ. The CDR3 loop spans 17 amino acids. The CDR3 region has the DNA TGTGCCAGCAGTAGCTGGACGGGGGGTCCCTACACAGATACGCAGTATTTT. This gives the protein CASSSWTGGPYTDTQYF.

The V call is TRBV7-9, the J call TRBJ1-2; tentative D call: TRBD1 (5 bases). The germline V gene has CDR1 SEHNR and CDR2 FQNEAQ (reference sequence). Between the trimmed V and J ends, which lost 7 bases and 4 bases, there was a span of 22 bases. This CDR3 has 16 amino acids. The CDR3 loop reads CASTWVGTGKSYGYTF. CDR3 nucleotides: TGTGCCAGCACCTGGGTCGGGACTGGGAAATCCTATGGCTACACCTTC. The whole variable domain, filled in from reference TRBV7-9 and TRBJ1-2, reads DTGVSQNPRHKITKRGQNVTFRCDPISEHNRLYWYRQTLGQGPEFLTYFQNEAQLEKSRLLSDRFSAERPKGSFSTLEIQRTEQGDSAMYLCASTWVGTGKSYGYTFGSGTRLTVV.

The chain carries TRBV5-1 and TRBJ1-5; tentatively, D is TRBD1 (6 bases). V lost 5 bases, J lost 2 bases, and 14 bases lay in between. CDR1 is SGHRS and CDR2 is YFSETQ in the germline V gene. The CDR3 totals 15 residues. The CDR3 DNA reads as TGCGCCAGCAGACCAGGGACAAGAGGCAATCAGCCCCAGCATTTT. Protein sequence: CASRPGTRGNQPQHF.

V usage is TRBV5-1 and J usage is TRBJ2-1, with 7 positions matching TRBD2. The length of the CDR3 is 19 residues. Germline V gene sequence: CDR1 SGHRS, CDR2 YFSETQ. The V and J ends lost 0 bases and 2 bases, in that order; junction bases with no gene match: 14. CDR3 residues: CASSLVPPASGATYNEQFF. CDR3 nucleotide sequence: TGCGCCAGCAGCTTGGTGCCCCCCGCTAGCGGAGCGACCTACAATGAGCAGTTCTTC.

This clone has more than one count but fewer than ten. The CDR3 bases are TGTGCCAGCAGCCCGCTCCGGGATACGCAGTATTTT. Its protein is CASSPLRDTQYF. The chain uses TRBV7-9 and TRBJ2-3; unclear D gene. The CDR3 extends over 12 amino acids. CDR1 is SEHNR and CDR2 is FQNEAQ in the germline V gene (reference sequence). Trimming stripped 5 bases from V and 6 bases from J, with 9 bases between.

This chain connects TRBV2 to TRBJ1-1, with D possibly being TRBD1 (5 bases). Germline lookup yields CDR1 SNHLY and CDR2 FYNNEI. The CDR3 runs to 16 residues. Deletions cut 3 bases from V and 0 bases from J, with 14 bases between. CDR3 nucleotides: TGTGCCAGCAGTGATTTAGGGGCACGTTTGAACACTGAAGCTTTCTTT. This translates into CASSDLGARLNTEAFF.

CDR3 region: CASSPWGGQNYTF. The CDR3 DNA sequence: TGTGCCAGCAGCCCCTGGGGGGGGCAGAACTACACCTTC. The chain is built from TRBV4-2 and TRBJ1-2, with D possibly TRBD1 on 6 matching bases. CDR3 length equals 13 residues. Trimming stripped 4 bases from V and 10 bases from J, with 16 bases between. The V gene's germline CDR1 is LGHNA and CDR2 YNFKEQ.

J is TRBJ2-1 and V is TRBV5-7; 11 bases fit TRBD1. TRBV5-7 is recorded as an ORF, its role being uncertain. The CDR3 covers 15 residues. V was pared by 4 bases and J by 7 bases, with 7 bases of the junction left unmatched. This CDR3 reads CASSAGQGDVNEQFF. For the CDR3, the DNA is TGTGCCAGCAGCGCGGGACAGGGGGACGTGAATGAGCAGTTCTTC.

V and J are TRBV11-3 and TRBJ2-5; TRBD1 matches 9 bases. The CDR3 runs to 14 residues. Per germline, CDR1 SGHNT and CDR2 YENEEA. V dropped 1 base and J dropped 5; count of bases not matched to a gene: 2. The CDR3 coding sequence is TGTGCCAGCAGCTTAGGAGGACAGGGGGAGACCCAGTACTTC. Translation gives CASSLGGQGETQYF.

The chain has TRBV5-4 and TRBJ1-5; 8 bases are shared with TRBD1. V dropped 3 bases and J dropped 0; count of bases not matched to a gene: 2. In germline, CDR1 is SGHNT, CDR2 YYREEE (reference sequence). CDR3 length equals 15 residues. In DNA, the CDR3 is TGTGCCAGCAGCTCGGGACAGGATAGCAATCAGCCCCAGCATTTT. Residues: CASSSGQDSNQPQHF.

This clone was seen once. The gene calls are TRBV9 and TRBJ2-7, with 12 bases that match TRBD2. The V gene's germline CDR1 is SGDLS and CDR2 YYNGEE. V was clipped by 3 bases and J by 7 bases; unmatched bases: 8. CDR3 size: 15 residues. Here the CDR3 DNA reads TGTGCCAGCAGCGCCAGACTAGCGGGGGCGGGAGAGCAGTACTTC. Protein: CASSARLAGAGEQYF.

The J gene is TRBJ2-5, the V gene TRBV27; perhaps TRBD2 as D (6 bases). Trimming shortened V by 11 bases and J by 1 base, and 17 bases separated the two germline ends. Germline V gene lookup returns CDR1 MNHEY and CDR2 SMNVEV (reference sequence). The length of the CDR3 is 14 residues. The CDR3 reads CACLTRGIQETQYF. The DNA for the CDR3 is TGTGCCTGCCTGACCCGGGGGATCCAAGAGACCCAGTACTTC.

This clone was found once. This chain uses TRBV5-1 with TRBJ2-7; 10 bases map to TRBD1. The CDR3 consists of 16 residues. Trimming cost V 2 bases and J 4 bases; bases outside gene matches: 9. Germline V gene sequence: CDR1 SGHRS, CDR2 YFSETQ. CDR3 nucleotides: TGCGCCAGCAGCTTCACCGGGACAGGGGCTCTTTACGAGCAGTACTTC. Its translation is CASSFTGTGALYEQYF.

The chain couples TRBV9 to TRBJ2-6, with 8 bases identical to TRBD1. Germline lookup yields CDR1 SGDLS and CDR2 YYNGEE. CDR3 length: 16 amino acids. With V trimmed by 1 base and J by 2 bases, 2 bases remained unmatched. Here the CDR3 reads CASSVSTGAGANVLTF. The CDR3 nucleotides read TGTGCCAGCAGCGTATCGACAGGGGCTGGGGCCAACGTCCTGACTTTC.

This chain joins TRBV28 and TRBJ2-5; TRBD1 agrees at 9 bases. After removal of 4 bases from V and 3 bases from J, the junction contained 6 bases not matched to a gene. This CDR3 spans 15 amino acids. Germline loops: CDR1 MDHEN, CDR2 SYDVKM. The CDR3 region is CASSSQGAGKETQYF. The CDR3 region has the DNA TGTGCCAGCAGTTCACAGGGGGCGGGGAAAGAGACCCAGTACTTC.

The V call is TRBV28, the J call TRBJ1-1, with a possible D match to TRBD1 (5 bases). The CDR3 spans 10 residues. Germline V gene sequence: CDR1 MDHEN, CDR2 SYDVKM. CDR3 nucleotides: TGTGACTTTAGGGGCACTGAAGCTTTCTTT. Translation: CDFRGTEAFF.

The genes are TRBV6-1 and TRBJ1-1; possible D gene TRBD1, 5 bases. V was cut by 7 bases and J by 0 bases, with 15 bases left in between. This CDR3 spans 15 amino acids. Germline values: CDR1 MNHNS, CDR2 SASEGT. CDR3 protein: CASTLGGYMNTEAFF. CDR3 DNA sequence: TGTGCCAGCACCTTGGGGGGATATATGAACACTGAAGCTTTCTTT.

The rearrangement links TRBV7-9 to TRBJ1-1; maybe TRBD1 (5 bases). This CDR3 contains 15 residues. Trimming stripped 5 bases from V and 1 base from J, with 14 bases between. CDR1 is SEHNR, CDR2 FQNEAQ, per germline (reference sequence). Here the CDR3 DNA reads TGTGCCAGCAGCCCCGGAAGGGGTCGGAACACTGAAGCTTTCTTT. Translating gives CASSPGRGRNTEAFF.

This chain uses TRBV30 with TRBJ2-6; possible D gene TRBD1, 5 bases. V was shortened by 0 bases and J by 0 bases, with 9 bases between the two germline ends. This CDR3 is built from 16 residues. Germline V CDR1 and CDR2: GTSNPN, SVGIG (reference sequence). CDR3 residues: CAWSVKDTSGANVLTF. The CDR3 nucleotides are TGTGCCTGGAGTGTAAAGGACACCTCTGGGGCCAACGTCCTGACTTTC. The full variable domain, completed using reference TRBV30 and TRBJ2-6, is SQTIHQWPATLVQPVGSPLSLECTVEGTSNPNLYWYRQAAGRGLQLLFYSVGIGQISSEVPQNLSASRPQDRQFILSSKKLLLSDSGFYLCAWSVKDTSGANVLTFGAGSRLTVL.

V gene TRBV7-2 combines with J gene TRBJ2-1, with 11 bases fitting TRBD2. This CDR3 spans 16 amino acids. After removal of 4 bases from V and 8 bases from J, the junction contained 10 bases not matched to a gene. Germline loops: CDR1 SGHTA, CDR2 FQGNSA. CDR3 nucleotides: TGTGCCAGCAGCTCCTACGGACTAGCGGGTCTGGATGAGCAGTTCTTC. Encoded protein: CASSSYGLAGLDEQFF.

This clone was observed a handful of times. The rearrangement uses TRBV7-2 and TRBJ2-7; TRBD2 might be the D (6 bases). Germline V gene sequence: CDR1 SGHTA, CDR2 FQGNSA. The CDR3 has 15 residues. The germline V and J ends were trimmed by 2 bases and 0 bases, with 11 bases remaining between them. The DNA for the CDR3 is TGTGCCAGCAGCTTATCTCGGGGGACCTCCTACGAGCAGTACTTC. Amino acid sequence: CASSLSRGTSYEQYF.

The CDR3 sequence: CASSLRDRGYQETQYF. In nucleotides, the CDR3 is TGCGCCAGCAGCCTCCGGGACAGGGGCTACCAAGAGACCCAGTACTTC. The chain uses TRBV5-1 and TRBJ2-5, with 10 positions matching TRBD1. The J segment lost 0 bases and the V segment lost 4 bases, leaving 6 bases of the junction unmatched. The CDR3 sequence is 16 residues long. Per germline, CDR1 SGHRS and CDR2 YFSETQ.